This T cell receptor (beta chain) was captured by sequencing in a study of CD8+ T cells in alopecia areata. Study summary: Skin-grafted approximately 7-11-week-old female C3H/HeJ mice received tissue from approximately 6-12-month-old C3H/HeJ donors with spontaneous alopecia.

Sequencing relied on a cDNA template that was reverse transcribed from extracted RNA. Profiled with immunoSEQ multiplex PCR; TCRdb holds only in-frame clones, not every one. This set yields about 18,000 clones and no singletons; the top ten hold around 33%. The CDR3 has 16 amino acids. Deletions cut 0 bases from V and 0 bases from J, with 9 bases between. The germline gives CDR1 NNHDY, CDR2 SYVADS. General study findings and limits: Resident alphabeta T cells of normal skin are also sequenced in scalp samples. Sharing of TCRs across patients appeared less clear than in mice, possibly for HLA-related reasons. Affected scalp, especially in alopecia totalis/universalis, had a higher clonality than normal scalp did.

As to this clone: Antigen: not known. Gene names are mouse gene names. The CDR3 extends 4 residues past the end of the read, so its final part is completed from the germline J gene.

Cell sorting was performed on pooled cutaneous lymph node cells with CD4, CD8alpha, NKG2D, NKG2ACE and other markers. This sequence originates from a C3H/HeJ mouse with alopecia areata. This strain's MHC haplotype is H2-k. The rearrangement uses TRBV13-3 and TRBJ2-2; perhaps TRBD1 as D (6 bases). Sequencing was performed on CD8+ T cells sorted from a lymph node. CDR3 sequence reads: CASSDEGQSNTGQLYF. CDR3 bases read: TGTGCCAGCAGTGATGAGGGACAATCAAACACCGGG.